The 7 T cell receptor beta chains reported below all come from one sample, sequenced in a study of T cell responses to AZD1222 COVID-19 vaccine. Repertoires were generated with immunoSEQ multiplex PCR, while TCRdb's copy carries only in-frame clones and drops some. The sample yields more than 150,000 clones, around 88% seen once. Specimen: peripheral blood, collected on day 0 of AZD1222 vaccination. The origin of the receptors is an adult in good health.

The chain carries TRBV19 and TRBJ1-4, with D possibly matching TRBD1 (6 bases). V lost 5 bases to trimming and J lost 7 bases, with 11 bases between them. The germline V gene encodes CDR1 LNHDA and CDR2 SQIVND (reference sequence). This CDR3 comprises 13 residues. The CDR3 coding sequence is TGTGCCAGTAGTCCAACAGGGAGTGAAAAACTGTTTTTT. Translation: CASSPTGSEKLFF.

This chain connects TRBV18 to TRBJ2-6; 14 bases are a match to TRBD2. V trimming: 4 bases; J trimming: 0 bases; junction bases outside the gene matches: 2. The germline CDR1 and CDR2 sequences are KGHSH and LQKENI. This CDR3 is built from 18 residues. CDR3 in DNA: TGTGCCAGCTCACTGGGACTAGCGGGGGCCTCTGGGGCCAACGTCCTGACTTTC. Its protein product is CASSLGLAGASGANVLTF.

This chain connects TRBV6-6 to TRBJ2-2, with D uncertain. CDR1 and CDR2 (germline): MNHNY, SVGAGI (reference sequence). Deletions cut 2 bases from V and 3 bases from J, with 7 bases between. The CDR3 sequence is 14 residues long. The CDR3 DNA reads TGTGCCAGCAGTTACAGGGCAGACACCGGGGAGCTGTTTTTT. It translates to CASSYRADTGELFF.

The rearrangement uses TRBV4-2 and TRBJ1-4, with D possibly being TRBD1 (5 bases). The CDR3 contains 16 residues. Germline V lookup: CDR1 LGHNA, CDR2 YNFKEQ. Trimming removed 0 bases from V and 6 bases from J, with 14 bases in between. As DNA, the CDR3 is TGTGCCAGCAGCCAAGAAGGGCGGGGACTGTATGAAAAACTGTTTTTT. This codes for CASSQEGRGLYEKLFF.

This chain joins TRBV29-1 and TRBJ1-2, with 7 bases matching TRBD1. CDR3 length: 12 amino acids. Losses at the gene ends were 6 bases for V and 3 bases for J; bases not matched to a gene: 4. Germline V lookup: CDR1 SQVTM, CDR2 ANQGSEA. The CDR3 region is CSVGTGDYGYTF. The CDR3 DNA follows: TGCAGCGTGGGCACAGGGGACTATGGCTACACCTTC.

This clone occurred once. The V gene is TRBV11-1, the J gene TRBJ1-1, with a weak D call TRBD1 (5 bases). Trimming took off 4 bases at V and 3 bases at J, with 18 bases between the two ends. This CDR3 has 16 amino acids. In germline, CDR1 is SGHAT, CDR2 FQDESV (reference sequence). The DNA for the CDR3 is TGTGCCAGCAGCTCCCGGGACTTGCTTGGGGACACTGAAGCTTTCTTT. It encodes CASSSRDLLGDTEAFF. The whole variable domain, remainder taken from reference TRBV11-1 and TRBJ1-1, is EAEVAQSPRYKITEKSQAVAFWCDPISGHATLYWYRQILGQGPELLVQFQDESVVDDSQLPKDRFSAERLKGVDSTLKIQPAELGDSAMYLCASSSRDLLGDTEAFFGQGTRLTVV.

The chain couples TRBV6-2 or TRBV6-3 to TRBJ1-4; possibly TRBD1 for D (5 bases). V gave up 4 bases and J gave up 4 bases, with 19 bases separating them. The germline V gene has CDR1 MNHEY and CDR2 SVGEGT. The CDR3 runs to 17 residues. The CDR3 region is CASSFHLEDTLNEKLFF. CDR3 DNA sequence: TGTGCCAGCAGTTTCCACTTGGAGGACACGCTTAATGAAAAACTGTTTTTT.